The rows below give T cell receptor beta chains drawn from one sample of a study of T cell repertoires in cytomegalovirus infection. TCRdb ran MiXCR on the reads and lists one entry per CDR3 protein. The repertoire holds 350,000 to 450,000 distinct CDR3 sequences, with 18% as singletons. The sample was PBMCs. The receptors were sampled from a human donor in good health (CMV status not recorded). Some clones in this sample may be carry-over from other donors' samples. Each CDR3 is given with its conserved first and last residue. D genes are given only for firm matches. Clone size, where shown, is once, few, many, or a class for clones that have expanded.

cdr3_aa: CASSYAGIAYEQYF
cdr3_nt: TGTGCCAGCAGTTACGCAGGGATAGCCTACGAGCAGTACTTC
clone_size: many
d_call: NA
j_call: TRBJ2-7
v_call: TRBV6-5

cdr3_aa: CASDNEQFF
cdr3_nt: TGTGCCAGCGATAATGAGCAGTTCTTC
clone_size: once
d_call: NA
j_call: TRBJ2-1
v_call: TRBV2

cdr3_aa: CSVGDGTYEQYF
cdr3_nt: TGCAGCGTTGGGGACGGAACCTACGAGCAGTACTTC
clone_size: few
d_call: NA
j_call: TRBJ2-7
v_call: TRBV29-1

cdr3_aa: CASSYEPGSGNTIYF
cdr3_nt: TGTGCCAGCAGCTACGAACCTGGGTCTGGAAACACCATATATTTT
clone_size: many
d_call: NA
j_call: TRBJ1-3
v_call: TRBV7-2

cdr3_aa: CASSLARGSYNEQFF
cdr3_nt: TGCGCCAGCAGCTTGGCCAGAGGCTCCTACAATGAGCAGTTCTTC
clone_size: NA
d_call: NA
j_call: TRBJ2-1
v_call: TRBV5-1

cdr3_aa: CASSIGTGAFF
cdr3_nt: TGTGCCAGCAGTATCGGGACAGGAGCTTTCTTT
clone_size: many
d_call: TRBD1
j_call: TRBJ1-1
v_call: TRBV12-3/TRBV12-4

cdr3_aa: CATSKIPQQGQVNEQFF
cdr3_nt: TGTGCCACCAGCAAGATCCCGCAACAGGGGCAGGTAAATGAGCAGTTCTTC
clone_size: NA
d_call: TRBD1
j_call: TRBJ2-1
v_call: TRBV15

cdr3_aa: CASSPLDNPPGTQYF
cdr3_nt: TGTGCCAGCAGTCCACTGGACAACCCGCCGGGGACCCAGTACTTC
clone_size: few
d_call: NA
j_call: TRBJ2-5
v_call: TRBV12-3/TRBV12-4

cdr3_aa: CASSSATQDNEQFF
cdr3_nt: TGTGCCAGCAGCTCCGCCACACAGGACAATGAGCAGTTCTTC
clone_size: many
d_call: NA
j_call: TRBJ2-1
v_call: TRBV7-6

cdr3_aa: CASSPDRLTEAFF
cdr3_nt: TGTGCCAGCAGTCCTGATCGGCTCACTGAAGCTTTCTTT
clone_size: NA
d_call: NA
j_call: TRBJ1-1
v_call: TRBV6-2/TRBV6-3

cdr3_aa: CASSVAGGLNSPLHF
cdr3_nt: TGTGCCAGCAGCGTAGCAGGAGGCCTTAATTCACCCCTCCACTTT
clone_size: few
d_call: NA
j_call: TRBJ1-6
v_call: TRBV9

cdr3_aa: CASSARYEQYF
cdr3_nt: TGTGCCAGCAGCGCGAGGTACGAGCAGTACTTC
clone_size: many
d_call: NA
j_call: TRBJ2-7
v_call: TRBV7-8

cdr3_aa: CASSRRDRVDTQYF
cdr3_nt: TGTGCCAGTAGCAGACGGGACAGGGTCGATACGCAGTATTTT
clone_size: NA
d_call: TRBD1
j_call: TRBJ2-3
v_call: TRBV19

cdr3_aa: CASSKAGFSTDTQYF
cdr3_nt: TGTGCCAGTAGTAAAGCGGGATTTTCCACAGATACGCAGTATTTT
clone_size: few
d_call: TRBD2
j_call: TRBJ2-3
v_call: TRBV19

cdr3_aa: CASSLAKRYEQYF
cdr3_nt: TGTGCCAGCAGCTTAGCCAAGCGGTACGAGCAGTACTTC
clone_size: NA
d_call: NA
j_call: TRBJ2-7
v_call: TRBV7-9

cdr3_aa: CASSVRQGDQPQHF
cdr3_nt: TGTGCCAGTAGTGTAAGACAGGGCGACCAGCCCCAGCATTTT
clone_size: many
d_call: TRBD1
j_call: TRBJ1-5
v_call: TRBV19

cdr3_aa: CASSLESGNTIYF
cdr3_nt: TGTGCCAGCAGTTTGGAGTCGGGAAACACCATATATTTT
clone_size: many
d_call: NA
j_call: TRBJ1-3
v_call: TRBV28

cdr3_aa: CSARGQGRSWGTQYF
cdr3_nt: TGCAGTGCCAGAGGCCAGGGACGGAGTTGGGGGACCCAGTACTTC
clone_size: NA
d_call: NA
j_call: TRBJ2-5
v_call: TRBV20-1

cdr3_aa: CAISESEAGTQYF
cdr3_nt: TGTGCCATCAGTGAGTCGGAAGCCGGGACCCAGTACTTC
clone_size: NA
d_call: NA
j_call: TRBJ2-5
v_call: TRBV10-3

cdr3_aa: CASSVAGGGLTQETQYF
cdr3_nt: TGTGCCAGCAGCGTGGCCGGGGGCGGTCTAACCCAAGAGACCCAGTACTTC
clone_size: NA
d_call: NA
j_call: TRBJ2-5
v_call: TRBV9

cdr3_aa: CASSLGTFGTEAFF
cdr3_nt: TGTGCCAGCAGCTTAGGGACTTTCGGCACTGAAGCTTTCTTT
clone_size: many
d_call: NA
j_call: TRBJ1-1
v_call: TRBV11-2

cdr3_aa: CSARKSTEAFF
cdr3_nt: TGCAGTGCTAGGAAAAGCACTGAAGCTTTCTTT
clone_size: few
d_call: NA
j_call: TRBJ1-1
v_call: TRBV20-1

cdr3_aa: CASSFAGTGNSPLHF
cdr3_nt: TGTGCCAGCAGCTTTGCCGGGACAGGGAATTCACCCCTCCACTTT
clone_size: NA
d_call: TRBD1
j_call: TRBJ1-6
v_call: TRBV7-2

cdr3_aa: CASSPPGLAVYNEQFF
cdr3_nt: TGCGCCAGCAGCCCGCCGGGACTAGCGGTTTACAATGAGCAGTTCTTC
clone_size: many
d_call: TRBD2
j_call: TRBJ2-1
v_call: TRBV5-1

cdr3_aa: CASSIGADRETQYF
cdr3_nt: TGTGCCAGTAGTATTGGGGCGGATCGAGAGACCCAGTACTTC
clone_size: few
d_call: NA
j_call: TRBJ2-5
v_call: TRBV19

cdr3_aa: CASKSGTEAFF
cdr3_nt: TGTGCCAGCAAATCGGGGACTGAAGCTTTCTTT
clone_size: few
d_call: NA
j_call: TRBJ1-1
v_call: TRBV7-9

cdr3_aa: CASSTPRAGVMNTEAFF
cdr3_nt: TGTGCCAGTAGTACTCCTCGTGCAGGAGTGATGAACACTGAAGCTTTCTTT
clone_size: NA
d_call: NA
j_call: TRBJ1-1
v_call: TRBV19

cdr3_aa: CASSTGQGDGYTF
cdr3_nt: TGCGCCAGCAGCACGGGACAGGGGGATGGCTACACCTTC
clone_size: NA
d_call: TRBD1
j_call: TRBJ1-2
v_call: TRBV5-1

cdr3_aa: CASSPLAGGQHEQFF
cdr3_nt: TGTGCCAGCAGCCCGCTAGCGGGGGGGCAGCATGAGCAGTTCTTC
clone_size: many
d_call: TRBD2
j_call: TRBJ2-1
v_call: TRBV7-6

cdr3_aa: CSARDSGQGGSPLHF
cdr3_nt: TGCAGTGCTAGAGATTCGGGACAGGGTGGATCACCCCTCCACTTT
clone_size: NA
d_call: TRBD1
j_call: TRBJ1-6
v_call: TRBV20-1

cdr3_aa: CASSVDDWGLEQYF
cdr3_nt: TGTGCCAGCAGCGTAGACGACTGGGGTCTCGAGCAGTACTTC
clone_size: NA
d_call: NA
j_call: TRBJ2-7
v_call: TRBV9

cdr3_aa: CASSSNLAATDTQYF
cdr3_nt: TGTGCCAGCAGCTCTAACCTAGCGGCGACAGATACGCAGTATTTT
clone_size: many
d_call: TRBD2
j_call: TRBJ2-3
v_call: TRBV5-4

cdr3_aa: CASLPGGPSTDTQYF
cdr3_nt: TGCGCCAGCCTCCCGGGGGGACCTAGCACAGATACGCAGTATTTT
clone_size: NA
d_call: TRBD2
j_call: TRBJ2-3
v_call: TRBV5-1

cdr3_aa: CSTMGGGTDWPDAYEQYF
cdr3_nt: TGTTCAACCATGGGAGGGGGGACAGATTGGCCGGATGCCTACGAGCAGTACTTC
clone_size: many
d_call: NA
j_call: TRBJ2-7
v_call: TRBV7-8

cdr3_aa: CASSLVSGEWNEQYF
cdr3_nt: TGCGCCAGCAGCTTGGTGTCGGGAGAATGGAACGAGCAGTACTTC
clone_size: NA
d_call: NA
j_call: TRBJ2-7
v_call: TRBV5-1

cdr3_aa: CASSLGGTIRSNSPLHF
cdr3_nt: TGTGCCAGCAGCTTAGGGGGCACAATTAGGTCGAATTCACCCCTCCACTTT
clone_size: many
d_call: NA
j_call: TRBJ1-6
v_call: TRBV7-2

cdr3_aa: CASSLGQVGTQYF
cdr3_nt: TGTGCCAGCAGCTTAGGACAGGTGGGGACCCAGTACTTC
clone_size: few
d_call: NA
j_call: TRBJ2-5
v_call: TRBV7-2

cdr3_aa: CASSQGRVDEQFF
cdr3_nt: TGTGCCAGCAGCCAAGGAAGAGTCGATGAGCAGTTCTTC
clone_size: many
d_call: NA
j_call: TRBJ2-1
v_call: TRBV7-2

cdr3_aa: CASSRKGALNTEAFF
cdr3_nt: TGTGCCAGCAGTAGAAAGGGGGCCCTAAACACTGAAGCTTTCTTT
clone_size: many
d_call: TRBD1
j_call: TRBJ1-1
v_call: TRBV28

cdr3_aa: CASSLGAAEKLFF
cdr3_nt: TGCGCCAGCAGCTTAGGCGCGGCGGAAAAACTGTTTTTT
clone_size: NA
d_call: NA
j_call: TRBJ1-4
v_call: TRBV5-1